These T cell receptor beta chains were read from a single sample in a study of technical replicates of blood from a handful of donors. Here immunoSEQ multiplex PCR was the method, and the copy in TCRdb shows in-frame clones only, minus some. The table shows 67,000 or so clones, with about 95% occurring only once. The sequenced material came from T cells isolated from PBMCs. The receptors stem from a human donor in good health. The conserved cysteine and the conserved F or W are not part of the CDR3 here. Size values are once, few and many counts, or a class for expanded clones, and some rows have none.

TRBJ2-1 | TRBV4-1 | . | ASSQSLHEQF
TRBJ1-5 | TRBV18 | . | ASSAGQDQPQH
TRBJ2-5 | TRBV11-2 | once | ASSLEQGRETQY
TRBJ2-7 | TRBV6-5 | . | ASSYSGGRLQEQY
TRBJ1-1 | TRBV6-6 | . | ASNRGITEAF
TRBJ1-1 | TRBV29-1 | . | SVHSLQGKMNTEAF
TRBJ1-5 | TRBV30 | . | AWSVGGNNQPQH
TRBJ2-5 | TRBV29-1 | . | SLTPPGVETQY
TRBJ1-4 | TRBV9 | . | ASSNQAGSNEKLF
TRBJ2-1 | TRBV6-5 | . | ASTPAEVHEQF
TRBJ2-2 | TRBV7-9 | . | ASSHPARINTGELF
TRBJ1-5 | TRBV7-4 | . | ANSQNPQTGENQPQH
TRBJ2-3 | TRBV5-1 | . | ASSLDGQGSTDTQY
TRBJ2-2 | TRBV6-5 | . | ASSYGLNTGELF
TRBJ2-7 | TRBV6-1 | . | ASSTTAMASYEQY
TRBJ2-1 | TRBV28 | . | ASSLFGRGNNEQF
TRBJ2-7 | TRBV7-9 | . | ASSFNRDRGSYEQY
TRBJ1-2 | TRBV29-1 | . | SGETGPRDYGYT
TRBJ2-3 | TRBV5-1 | . | ASSWTGVSTDTQY
TRBJ2-3 | TRBV2 | once | ASSDPRAGSTDTQY
TRBJ1-4 | TRBV7-9 | . | ASSQPGTGSPNEKLF
TRBJ1-4 | TRBV14 | . | ASSPKDRGNEKLF
TRBJ2-4 | TRBV4-1 | . | ASSVQGRGAKNIQY
TRBJ1-1 | TRBV9 | . | ASSGRGTEAF
TRBJ2-1 | TRBV2 | . | ASRATGANEQF
TRBJ1-5 | TRBV30 | . | AWSVTGYSNQPQH
TRBJ2-1 | TRBV28 | . | AAGAGAINNEQF
TRBJ2-7 | TRBV5-4 | . | ASRDRLTSYEQY
TRBJ2-4 | TRBV9 | . | ASSVVGGGSDIQY
TRBJ1-2 | TRBV11-2 | . | ASSYQQGGYT
TRBJ2-7 | TRBV5-6 | . | ASRFDRVGEQY
TRBJ2-3 | TRBV27 | . | ASRRGPGLLVDTQY
TRBJ1-2 | TRBV28 | . | ASSSMDRGPTT
TRBJ1-5 | TRBV19 | . | ASSIELQGYQPQH
TRBJ2-1 | TRBV9 | . | ASSVSLLAGGQSEQF
TRBJ1-1 | TRBV5-1 | . | ASSFAGVNTEAF
TRBJ1-5 | TRBV5-1 | . | ASSHRVIFGTGGESNQPQH
TRBJ1-2 | TRBV28 | . | ASIGQGAYDGYT
TRBJ1-5 | TRBV7-9 | few | ASSYGTTGGRRQPQH